The source of this TCR beta chain is a study of T cell responses to AZD1222 COVID-19 vaccine. Study outcomes and limitations: CD4 TCRs linked to vaccination spanned spike, dominating at 160-218 and 743-854. Baseline seropositivity occurred in only 5 to 7 AZD1222 recipients.

To note about this clone: Antigen unknown.

Assay used: immunoSEQ multiplex PCR; TCRdb lists only in-frame clones, some missing. There are about 45,000 clones in the sample; around 80% occur only once, and 18% lies in the top ten. Per germline, CDR1 SNHLY and CDR2 FYNNEI. The length of the CDR3 is 14 residues. V lost 8 bases and J 0 bases, leaving 10 bases between the germline ends. This rearrangement joins TRBV2 to TRBJ2-2; D call uncertain. This sequence originates from an adult who received the AZD1222 COVID-19 vaccine. The sample was peripheral blood, taken 28 days after the second AZD1222 dose. CDR3 in amino acids: CASHATANTGELFF. CDR3 in DNA: TGTGCCAGCCACGCAACAGCGAACACCGGGGAGCTGTTTTTT.